Reported below is one TCR beta chain. What antigen it recognizes has not been identified. No much larger clonotype is one base removed from it; base qualities were not supplied. In the paper's terms, the time point label means: recipient sample about 28 days before transplant, after cytoreduction. Blood from recipients was drawn about 28 days before transplant and again at days 30, 100 and 180 after transplant. Nuclei Lysis Solution was used to extract genomic DNA from fresh or cryopreserved unfractionated peripheral blood mononuclear cells. The data belong to a study of T cell clonotyping in hematopoietic cell transplantation (dated by TCRdb to about 2021). About the full investigation: Recipient samples taken before transplant were collected after cytoreduction. Patient recruitment ran from 2015 to January 2017, and follow-up continued until late 2020 or death. A total of fewer than 150 blood samples were gathered in the study from 30 to 35 consecutive transplant recipients along with their related donors. Study-wide findings and limitations: Recipient repertoires showed only a small fraction of overlap with donor repertoires, and over 95% appeared de novo at the given depth. After transplant, TCR diversity in recipients dropped, and pathologically expanded clonotypes climbed progressively between day 30 and day 180. Broader posttransplant TCR repertoire diversity was predicted by donor and pretransplant recipient Inverse Simpson Index values. The sample size was limited, and because cells were not sorted, the contributions of CD4 and CD8 repertoires could not be separated.

The germline V gene gives CDR1 as SGHAT and CDR2 as FQNNGV. There are 14 amino acids in the CDR3, from cysteine to phenylalanine inclusive. The only DNA kept is the CDR3, 42 bases in frame from the first base. For this chain, trimming is 1 base at the V end and 5 bases at the J end, and the number of junction bases without a gene match is 4. TCR beta CDR3 regions were amplified from genomic DNA with the immunoSEQ assay, a bias-controlled multiplex PCR using V- and J-specific primers. In a second PCR step, a proprietary barcode and Illumina adapter sequences were attached to the CDR3 amplicons. An Illumina MiSeq instrument was used to sequence the CDR3 libraries. On the study's bioinformatics: Export and quality control were done with immunoSEQ Analyzer 3.0, while downstream analyses used R Bioconductor and Immunarch. Repertoire metrics were calculated using only productive rearrangements within the normalized downsampled data set. In the normalized cohort, a clonotype counted as pathologically expanded if the clonotype was larger than 5 templates. Repertoire diversity was measured with the Inverse Simpson Index. To capture all clonotypes, CMV-specificity analyses were performed on the non-normalized data set. TCRdb mirrors the immuneACCESS table, restricted to in-frame sequences. Some clones are absent from its copies; in checked studies, under half trace to an unresolved V gene, and the reason for the others is unknown. V, J and clone size are those of that table, while D and trimming were read from the DNA. This sample lists around 37,000 clones; about 85% were detected once. Of the sample, approximately 3% is held by the ten largest clones.

This specimen was peripheral blood mononuclear cells, taken before stem cell transplant. The chain joins TRBV11-2 to TRBJ2-5; the junction holds 7 bases that match TRBD2. This clonotype originated in a man in his 60s with acute myeloid leukemia. Some clones in this sample may be carry-over from other donors' samples. The CDR3 region has the sequence CASSLVRGVETQYF. Read as DNA, the sequence is TGTGCCAGCAGCTTAGTTCGGGGGGTGGAGACCCAGTACTTC.